These 4 T cell receptor beta chains share one sample of origin, sequenced in a study of T cell responses to AZD1222 COVID-19 vaccine. Profiling relied on immunoSEQ multiplex PCR, and the TCRdb table lists in-frame clones only, not all of them. The sample lists around 150,000 clones, 92% occurring once. The sample consisted of peripheral blood, taken 28 days after the second AZD1222 dose. These receptors were obtained from an adult who received the AZD1222 COVID-19 vaccine.

CDR3 in amino acids: CASSRVTSLVSTDTQYF. CDR3 coding DNA: TGTGCCAGCAGCCGAGTGACTAGCCTAGTCAGCACAGATACGCAGTATTTT. V usage is TRBV3-1 (or the pseudogene TRBV3-2) and J usage is TRBJ2-3, with TRBD2 identical over 7 bases. Germline V CDR1 and CDR2: LGHDT, YNNKEL (reference sequence). This CDR3 has 17 amino acids. Trimming cost V 4 bases and J 0 bases; bases outside gene matches: 10.

The count of this clone is one. The chain links TRBV5-6 to TRBJ2-3; TRBD2 agrees at 7 bases. This CDR3 is built from 15 residues. Looked up from germline, CDR1 is SGHDT and CDR2 is YYEEEE. Germline trimming cut 5 bases from V and 0 bases from J; bases unmatched to any gene: 6. The CDR3 bases are TGTGCCAGCAGGCTGACTAGCAGGAGCACAGATACGCAGTATTTT. Its translation: CASRLTSRSTDTQYF.

The chain links TRBV18 to TRBJ1-1, with D unresolved. Germline lookup yields CDR1 KGHSH and CDR2 LQKENI. This CDR3 contains 12 residues. Trimming left V 6 bases short and J 3 bases short, with 8 bases between. The CDR3 loop is CASSSDYTEAFF. The CDR3 DNA sequence: TGTGCCAGCTCCTCAGATTACACTGAAGCTTTCTTT.

V and J are TRBV10-3 and TRBJ2-7, with 9 bases aligning to TRBD2. Germline V gene sequence: CDR1 ENHRY, CDR2 SYGVKD. V shed 7 bases and J 7 bases; nucleotides not matched to a gene: 8. The CDR3 is 13 residues long. The CDR3 loop is CAINQGLAREQYF. The CDR3 region has the DNA TGTGCCATCAACCAGGGACTAGCCCGGGAGCAGTACTTC.